Following are 30 T cell receptor beta chains from one sample sequenced in a study of T cell responses to AZD1222 COVID-19 vaccine. Data came from immunoSEQ multiplex PCR; TCRdb stores just in-frame clones and leaves some out. The repertoire has approximately 89,000 clones, about 88% of them found once; the top ten carry 2.8%. The sequencing used peripheral blood, collected on day 0 of AZD1222 vaccination. These receptors originate from an adult in good health.

The chain combines TRBV2 with TRBJ2-4; D might be TRBD1 or TRBD2, each matching 6 bases. CDR3 length: 12 residues. V lost 3 bases to trimming and J lost 8 bases, with 8 bases between them. Germline V gene sequence: CDR1 SNHLY, CDR2 FYNNEI. CDR3 DNA: TGTGCCAGCAGTGATGGGGGGCACATTCAGTACTTC. This encodes CASSDGGHIQYF.

The chain couples TRBV18 to TRBJ2-5; D might be TRBD2 (6 bases). This CDR3 is built from 15 residues. Germline-derived CDR1 and CDR2 are KGHSH and LQKENI. Trimming removed 3 bases at V and 1 base at J, with 12 bases between. The CDR3 region is CASSPMGGVQETQYF. The CDR3 bases are TGTGCCAGCTCACCTATGGGGGGAGTCCAAGAGACCCAGTACTTC.

The genes are TRBV5-4 and TRBJ2-3; a weak D match, TRBD1 (5 bases). Between the trimmed V and J ends, which lost 4 bases and 4 bases, there was a span of 16 bases. Per the germline V gene, CDR1 is SGHNT and CDR2 is YYREEE (reference sequence). The CDR3 has 15 residues. The CDR3 protein is CASSRDGRAPDTQYF. DNA of the CDR3: TGTGCCAGCAGCCGAGATGGCAGGGCTCCAGATACGCAGTATTTT.

In nucleotides, the CDR3 is TGTGCCTGGAGTCGGGGAGAGGGGGCAGGATCACCCCTCCACTTT. Amino acids: CAWSRGEGAGSPLHF. This rearrangement joins TRBV30 to TRBJ1-6; 7 positions match TRBD1. The CDR3 consists of 15 residues. Trimming took 2 bases from V and 10 from J; bases not matched to a gene: 11. Germline CDR1 is GTSNPN and CDR2 is SVGIG (reference sequence).

This chain links TRBV9 with TRBJ2-2; 9 nucleotides agree with TRBD2. V was pared by 0 bases and J by 2 bases, with 2 bases of the junction left unmatched. This CDR3 has 16 amino acids. CDR1 and CDR2 from the germline V gene are SGDLS and YYNGEE. The CDR3 DNA sequence: TGTGCCAGCAGCGTAGTAGCGGGGGCCAACACCGGGGAGCTGTTTTTT. Translation gives CASSVVAGANTGELFF.

The chain links TRBV4-1 to TRBJ1-2, with D hard to call. V was shortened by 5 bases and J by 5 bases, with 12 bases between the two germline ends. Per germline, CDR1 MGHRA and CDR2 YSYEKL. There are 13 residues in the CDR3. CDR3 residues: CASSKPGTYGYTF. The CDR3 bases are TGCGCCAGCAGCAAACCGGGAACGTATGGCTACACCTTC.

The chain couples TRBV5-4 to TRBJ2-3; 8 bases are shared with TRBD2. Per the germline V gene, CDR1 is SGHNT and CDR2 is YYREEE (reference sequence). V was pared by 4 bases and J by 4 bases, with 8 bases of the junction left unmatched. The CDR3 contains 15 residues. The CDR3 sequence is CASSVPGLESDTQYF. For the CDR3, the DNA is TGTGCCAGCAGCGTACCGGGACTAGAGTCAGATACGCAGTATTTT.

The chain combines TRBV9 with TRBJ2-3; 13 bases are shared with TRBD2. The junction had 5 bases not matched to a gene; V was cut back by 6 bases and J by 4 bases. Per the germline V gene, CDR1 is SGDLS and CDR2 is YYNGEE. The CDR3 covers 15 residues. CDR3 loop: CASTPTSGGADTQYF. In DNA, the CDR3 is TGTGCCAGCACCCCCACTAGCGGGGGGGCAGATACGCAGTATTTT.

The V call is TRBV11-1, the J call TRBJ1-4; 7 positions match TRBD1. Germline values: CDR1 SGHAT, CDR2 FQDESV (reference sequence). J lost 6 bases, V lost 3 bases, and 10 bases had no gene match. CDR3 length: 16 amino acids. The DNA for the CDR3 is TGTGCCAGCAGCTTCGGCAGGGGGAATGAGGATGAAAAACTGTTTTTT. It encodes CASSFGRGNEDEKLFF.

The V gene is TRBV21-1, the J gene TRBJ2-4; the tabulated D call, TRBD1, remains unverified against the DNA. TRBV21-1 is a documented pseudogene. CDR3 size: 17 residues. CDR3 nucleotides: TGTGCCAGCAGCAAGGACAGGATTTACGAGGCCAAAAACATTCAGTACTTC. This sequence encodes CASSKDRIYEAKNIQYF.

V gene TRBV6-5 combines with J gene TRBJ2-1; D could derive from TRBD1 or TRBD2 (5 bases each). This CDR3 has 13 amino acids. V was cut by 6 bases and J by 6 bases, with 12 bases left in between. Germline lookup yields CDR1 MNHEY and CDR2 SVGAGI. The chain's CDR3 is CASRQTGGNEQFF. The CDR3 region has the DNA TGTGCCAGCAGACAGACTGGGGGCAATGAGCAGTTCTTC.

This sequence joins TRBV4-3 and TRBJ2-3; 10 nucleotides align to TRBD2. Trimming removed 1 base from V and 2 bases from J; junction bases left unmatched: 6. The V gene's germline CDR1 is LGHNA and CDR2 YSLEER. This CDR3 contains 17 residues. CDR3 nucleotides: TGCGCCAGCAGCCAAGTTCTAGCGGGGGCCCTCACAGATACGCAGTATTTT. Translation: CASSQVLAGALTDTQYF.

This chain links TRBV6-5 with TRBJ2-5; no clear D. Germline loops: CDR1 MNHEY, CDR2 SVGAGI. V dropped 5 bases and J dropped 6 bases, with 10 bases sitting between them. The CDR3 runs to 12 residues. CDR3 amino acids: CASSPGLQTQYF. CDR3 DNA: TGTGCCAGCAGTCCCGGGCTGCAGACCCAGTACTTC.

CDR3 in DNA: TGTGCCAGCAGCCAAGGGGGTCACCTCGTCCTATCTAATTCACCCCTCCACTTT. Encoded protein: CASSQGGHLVLSNSPLHF. The chain employs TRBV3-1 (or the pseudogene TRBV3-2) and TRBJ1-6, with no clear D. Germline V gene lookup returns CDR1 LGHDT and CDR2 YNNKEL (reference sequence). The V end was cut by 1 base, the J end by 6 bases, with 19 bases between. This CDR3 contains 18 residues.

The CDR3 DNA is TGTGCCAGCAGTCACTACGATCAGCCCCAGCATTTT. It yields the protein CASSHYDQPQHF. The chain employs TRBV27 and TRBJ1-5; D is undetermined. CDR3 length: 12 amino acids. Germline assignment: CDR1 MNHEY and CDR2 SMNVEV (reference sequence). Trimming removed 5 bases at V and 5 bases at J, with 7 bases between.

Only one count was recorded for this clone. V usage is TRBV11-2 and J usage is TRBJ2-7, with D perhaps matching TRBD2 (5 bases). Germline V lookup: CDR1 SGHAT, CDR2 FQNNGV. The CDR3 is 15 residues long. Between the trimmed V and J ends, which lost 1 base and 3 bases, there was a span of 13 bases. CDR3 DNA: TGTGCCAGCAGCTTAGGATTGGGTAGCGTCTACGAGCAGTACTTC. This sequence encodes CASSLGLGSVYEQYF.

J is TRBJ1-1 and V is TRBV3-1 (or the pseudogene TRBV3-2); a weak D match, TRBD1 (5 bases). Germline values: CDR1 LGHDT, CDR2 YNNKEL (reference sequence). Trimming took 3 bases from V and 2 from J, leaving 22 bases between them. CDR3 length equals 18 residues. CDR3 sequence (DNA): TGTGCCAGCAGCCAGGGTAAGCAGGGTAGGGATCCAAACACTGAAGCTTTCTTT. The encoded protein is CASSQGKQGRDPNTEAFF.

V is TRBV28 and J is TRBJ2-7; TRBD2 is a possible D gene (5 bases). The ends were cut back, 5 bases at V and 6 bases at J, with 14 bases in the middle. Germline loops: CDR1 MDHEN, CDR2 SYDVKM. The CDR3 runs 13 residues. The DNA of the CDR3 is TGTGCCAGCAGTAATTGGGAAGCGGTCGAGCAGTACTTC. Residues: CASSNWEAVEQYF.

The chain uses TRBV2 and TRBJ2-3; TRBD2 might be the D (5 bases). V dropped 3 bases and J dropped 7 bases, with 20 bases sitting between them. This CDR3 has 16 residues. Germline CDR1 SNHLY, CDR2 FYNNEI. CDR3 region: CASSDPDSIRRNTQYF. CDR3 in DNA: TGTGCCAGCAGTGACCCGGACTCGATTAGGAGGAATACGCAGTATTTT.

The J gene is TRBJ1-2, the V gene TRBV3-1 (or the pseudogene TRBV3-2); maybe TRBD1 (5 bases). V shed 5 bases and J shed 0 bases, with 13 bases lying between them. The germline V gene has CDR1 LGHDT and CDR2 YNNKEL (reference sequence). The CDR3 spans 15 residues. In DNA, the CDR3 is TGTGCCAGCAGCTACCACAGGACTGCTAACTATGGCTACACCTTC. Translated, it gives CASSYHRTANYGYTF.

The V and J genes are TRBV6-1 and TRBJ2-7, with 7 bases fitting TRBD1. Germline trimming cut 1 base from V and 0 bases from J; bases unmatched to any gene: 3. Germline CDR1 reads MNHNS; CDR2 reads SASEGT. The CDR3 runs 15 residues. Here the CDR3 DNA reads TGTGCCAGCAGTGAAGACGAGGGGGCCTCCTACGAGCAGTACTTC. This translates into CASSEDEGASYEQYF.

V is TRBV4-3 and J is TRBJ2-1; a possible D gene is TRBD1 (6 bases). Germline V gives CDR1 LGHNA, CDR2 YSLEER. The CDR3 spans 15 residues. V was clipped by 1 base and J by 2 bases, with 9 bases between them. CDR3 sequence: CASSQAQGPYNEQFF. CDR3 coding DNA: TGCGCCAGCAGCCAAGCCCAGGGGCCCTACAATGAGCAGTTCTTC.

This clone was found a few times. The chain links TRBV11-3 to TRBJ1-2, with D tentatively TRBD1 (5 bases). Germline-derived CDR1 and CDR2 are SGHNT and YENEEA. The CDR3 is 13 residues long. V gave up 5 bases and J gave up 8 bases, with 15 bases separating them. The chain's CDR3 is CASSRMGGFGYTF. In DNA form, the CDR3 reads TGTGCCAGCAGCCGCATGGGGGGGTTCGGCTACACCTTC.

J is TRBJ2-7 and V is TRBV19, with TRBD2 matching 9 bases. The V gene end was trimmed by 2 bases and the J gene end by 3 bases; junction bases not matched to a gene: 5. The germline CDR1 and CDR2 sequences are LNHDA and SQIVND (reference sequence). This CDR3 has 15 amino acids. The CDR3 here is CASSILAGGLYEQYF. CDR3 DNA: TGTGCCAGTAGTATACTGGCGGGGGGGCTCTACGAGCAGTACTTC.

This chain joins TRBV28 and TRBJ1-6; TRBD1 is a possible D gene (6 bases). This CDR3 has 14 amino acids. Trimming removed 2 bases at V and 9 bases at J, with 11 bases between. Germline CDR1 reads MDHEN; CDR2 reads SYDVKM. The CDR3 DNA sequence: TGTGCCAGCAGTTTAGATCGCAGGGGTTCACCCCTCCACTTT. Protein product: CASSLDRRGSPLHF. Variable domain in full (rest from reference TRBV28 and TRBJ1-6): DVKVTQSSRYLVKRTGEKVFLECVQDMDHENMFWYRQDPGLGLRLIYFSYDVKMKEKGDIPEGYSVSREKKERFSLILESASTNQTSMYLCASSLDRRGSPLHFGNGTRLTVT.

The chain couples TRBV28 to TRBJ1-2, with a tentative D call TRBD1 (5 bases). The CDR3 spans 11 residues. From germline, CDR1 is MDHEN and CDR2 SYDVKM. The germline V and J ends were trimmed by 6 bases and 8 bases, with 10 bases remaining between them. CDR3 nucleotide sequence: TGTGCCAGCAGGGGGGTGGGCGGCTACACCTTC. Translation: CASRGVGGYTF.

This clone was recorded once. The chain joins TRBV15 to TRBJ1-6, with D unclear. With 2 bases removed from V and 6 bases from J, the gap between germline ends came to 8 bases. The CDR3 runs 14 residues. From germline, CDR1 is LNHNV and CDR2 YYDKDF (reference sequence). The CDR3 loop is CATSRQVLNSPLHF. The CDR3 DNA sequence: TGTGCCACCAGCAGACAGGTCCTTAATTCACCCCTCCACTTT.

This clone was seen once. The V and J genes are TRBV12-3 or TRBV12-4 and TRBJ1-1; TRBD1 might be the D (5 bases). Between the trimmed V and J ends, which lost 6 bases and 1 base, there was a span of 9 bases. The CDR3 extends over 13 amino acids. The CDR3 coding sequence is TGTGCCAGCAGCATGACAGAGAACACTGAAGCTTTCTTT. This gives the protein CASSMTENTEAFF.

The chain couples TRBV19 to TRBJ2-7, with 8 nucleotides matching TRBD1. With V trimmed by 2 bases and J by 1 base, 1 base remained unmatched. Germline V lookup: CDR1 LNHDA, CDR2 SQIVND (reference sequence). This CDR3 has 14 residues. The CDR3 bases are TGTGCCAGTAGTATACGGACAGGGTCCTACGAGCAGTACTTC. Protein product: CASSIRTGSYEQYF.

Written as DNA, the CDR3 is TGTGCCAGCAGCTCGCGGTGGGGGCTAGAGAACACCGGGGAGCTGTTTTTT. This gives the protein CASSSRWGLENTGELFF. This chain connects TRBV11-3 to TRBJ2-2; maybe TRBD1 (6 bases). The V and J ends lost 4 bases and 1 base respectively, with 16 bases between them. The germline gives CDR1 SGHNT, CDR2 YENEEA. The CDR3 covers 17 residues. Variable domain in full (rest from reference TRBV11-3 and TRBJ2-2): EAGVVQSPRYKIIEKKQPVAFWCNPISGHNTLYWYLQNLGQGPELLIRYENEEAVDDSQLPKDRFSAERLKGVDSTLKIQPAELGDSAVYLCASSSRWGLENTGELFFGEGSRLTVL.